Listed here is a single TCR beta chain. Antigen specificity is unknown. The treatment was: some 20 received Ad26.COV2.S at low or high dose, single or two shots; a few received placebo; per-sample allocation not given. Collection of the samples took place on day 63 after the first injection of vaccine or placebo. Boston hosted the donor, who was an adult aged 18-55 years. The vaccine delivered Wuhan-strain SARS-CoV-2 spike through an Ad26 vector. This sample is drawn from a study of Ad26.COV2.S vaccination and SARS-CoV-2 variants. On the study more broadly: Donor got 5x10^10 or 1x10^11 viral particles of Ad26.COV2.S. Study results and caveats: Researchers cautioned that TCR breadth and depth analyses may have underestimated total T cell responses.

Profiling relied on immunoSEQ multiplex PCR, and the TCRdb table lists in-frame clones only, not all of them. Counted here are about 450,000 clones, 89% occurring once; the ten biggest clones make up over 2%. Germline V gene data show CDR1 as SGHRS and CDR2 as YFSETQ. The CDR3 covers 14 residues. Trimming took 5 bases from V and 0 from J, leaving 11 bases between them. This clonotype was obtained from a person aged 18-65 years who received the Ad26.COV2.S COVID-19 vaccine or a placebo. Source: peripheral blood, taken in a trial of Ad26.COV2.S vaccine versus placebo. The rearrangement joins TRBV5-1 to TRBJ1-1; D possibly corresponds to TRBD1 (6 bases). The CDR3 region has the DNA TGCGCCAGCAGGACAGGCTCCATGAACACTGAAGCTTTCTTT. This translates into CASRTGSMNTEAFF.